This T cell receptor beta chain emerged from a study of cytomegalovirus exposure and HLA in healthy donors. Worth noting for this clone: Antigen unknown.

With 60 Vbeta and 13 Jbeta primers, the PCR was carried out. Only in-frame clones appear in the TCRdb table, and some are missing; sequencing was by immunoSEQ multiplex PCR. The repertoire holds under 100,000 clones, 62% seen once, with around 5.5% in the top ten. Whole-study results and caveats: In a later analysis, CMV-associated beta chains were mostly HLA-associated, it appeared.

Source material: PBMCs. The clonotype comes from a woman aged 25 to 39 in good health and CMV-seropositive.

The CDR3 DNA reads TGTGCCAGCAGCCCCCGGGGGGGAGCTCCTAACACTGAAGCTTTCTTT. As protein: CASSPRGGAPNTEAFF. The rearrangement joins TRBV9 to TRBJ1-1, with D perhaps TRBD1 (5 bases). The V end was cut by 4 bases, the J end by 2 bases, with 18 bases between. CDR1 is SGDLS and CDR2 is YYNGEE in the germline V gene. The CDR3 spans 16 residues.